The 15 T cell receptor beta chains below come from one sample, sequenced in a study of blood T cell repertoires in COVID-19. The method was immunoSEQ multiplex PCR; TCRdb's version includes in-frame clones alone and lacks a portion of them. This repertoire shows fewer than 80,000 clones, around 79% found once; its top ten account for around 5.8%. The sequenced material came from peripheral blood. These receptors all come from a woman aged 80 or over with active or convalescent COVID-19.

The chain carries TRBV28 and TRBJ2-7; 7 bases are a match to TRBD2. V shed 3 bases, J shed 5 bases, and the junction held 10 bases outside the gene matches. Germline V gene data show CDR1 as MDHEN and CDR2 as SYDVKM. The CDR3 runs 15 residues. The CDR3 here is CASSFPGGINHEQYF. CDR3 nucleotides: TGTGCCAGCAGTTTTCCGGGAGGTATAAACCACGAGCAGTACTTC.

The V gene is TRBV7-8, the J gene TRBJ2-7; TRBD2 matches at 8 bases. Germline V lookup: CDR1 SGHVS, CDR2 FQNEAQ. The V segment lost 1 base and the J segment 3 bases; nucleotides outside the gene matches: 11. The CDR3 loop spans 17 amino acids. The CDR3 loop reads CASSLVPPSGRFYEQYF. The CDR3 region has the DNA TGTGCCAGCAGCTTAGTACCCCCGAGCGGGAGATTCTACGAGCAGTACTTC.

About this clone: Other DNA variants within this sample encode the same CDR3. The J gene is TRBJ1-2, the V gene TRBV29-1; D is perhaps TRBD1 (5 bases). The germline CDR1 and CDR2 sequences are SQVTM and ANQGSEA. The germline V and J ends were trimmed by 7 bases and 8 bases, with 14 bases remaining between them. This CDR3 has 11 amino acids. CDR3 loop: CSASGGYGYTF. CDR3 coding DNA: TGCAGCGCCTCTGGGGGGTACGGCTACACCTTC.

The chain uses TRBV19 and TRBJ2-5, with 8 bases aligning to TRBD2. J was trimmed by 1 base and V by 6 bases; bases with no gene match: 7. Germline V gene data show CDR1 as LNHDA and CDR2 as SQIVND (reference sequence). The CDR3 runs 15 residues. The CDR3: CASRETSVAQETQYF. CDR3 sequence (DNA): TGTGCCAGTAGGGAGACTAGCGTTGCCCAAGAGACCCAGTACTTC.

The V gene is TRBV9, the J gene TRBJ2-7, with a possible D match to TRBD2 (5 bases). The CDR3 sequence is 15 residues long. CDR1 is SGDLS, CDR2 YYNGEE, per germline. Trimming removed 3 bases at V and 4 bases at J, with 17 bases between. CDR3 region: CASSAGWETTYEQYF. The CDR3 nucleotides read TGTGCCAGCAGCGCTGGGTGGGAGACAACGTACGAGCAGTACTTC.

Written as DNA, the CDR3 is TGTGCCAGTAGTATAGTTGGGGGCCAGCAGAAAAAACTGTTTTTT. This translates into CASSIVGGQQKKLFF. This chain joins TRBV19 and TRBJ1-4, with D maybe TRBD1 (6 bases). This CDR3 has 15 amino acids. In germline, CDR1 is LNHDA, CDR2 SQIVND (reference sequence). V shed 1 base and J shed 9 bases, with 15 bases lying between them.

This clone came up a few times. The CDR3 bases are TGTGCCAGCAGCCAAGATGCCACACAGAATCAGCCCCAGCATTTT. It yields the protein CASSQDATQNQPQHF. The genes are TRBV3-1 (or the pseudogene TRBV3-2) and TRBJ1-5; D is unclear. Deletions cut 0 bases from V and 4 bases from J, with 10 bases between. CDR1 LGHDT and CDR2 YNNKEL come from the germline V gene (reference sequence). The CDR3 loop spans 15 amino acids.

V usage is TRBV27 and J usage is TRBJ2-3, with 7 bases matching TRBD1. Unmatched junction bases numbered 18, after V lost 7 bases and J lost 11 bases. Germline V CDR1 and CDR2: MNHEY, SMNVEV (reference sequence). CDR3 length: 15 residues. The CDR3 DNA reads TGTGCCAGCACCTCTAGGGACAGACCTCACACTGGGCAGTATTTT. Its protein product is CASTSRDRPHTGQYF.

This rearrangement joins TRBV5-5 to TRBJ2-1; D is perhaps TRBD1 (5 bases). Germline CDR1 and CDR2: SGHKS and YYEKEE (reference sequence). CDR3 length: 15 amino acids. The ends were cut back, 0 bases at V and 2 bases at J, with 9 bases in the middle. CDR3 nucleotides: TGTGCCAGCAGCTTGGAGGGGCTAGCCTACAATGAGCAGTTCTTC. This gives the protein CASSLEGLAYNEQFF.

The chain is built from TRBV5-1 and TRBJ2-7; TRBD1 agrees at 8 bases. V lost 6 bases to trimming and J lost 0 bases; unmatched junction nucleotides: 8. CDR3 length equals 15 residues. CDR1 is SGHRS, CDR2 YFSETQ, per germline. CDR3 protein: CASTPQGQASYEQYF. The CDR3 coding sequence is TGCGCCAGCACTCCGCAGGGACAGGCCTCCTACGAGCAGTACTTC.

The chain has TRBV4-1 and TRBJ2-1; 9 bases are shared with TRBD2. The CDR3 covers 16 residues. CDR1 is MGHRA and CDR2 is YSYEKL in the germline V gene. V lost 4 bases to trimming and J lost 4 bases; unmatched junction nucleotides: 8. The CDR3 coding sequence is TGCGCCAGCAGCCTAATATCGACTAGCGGTTACAATGAGCAGTTCTTC. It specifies CASSLISTSGYNEQFF.

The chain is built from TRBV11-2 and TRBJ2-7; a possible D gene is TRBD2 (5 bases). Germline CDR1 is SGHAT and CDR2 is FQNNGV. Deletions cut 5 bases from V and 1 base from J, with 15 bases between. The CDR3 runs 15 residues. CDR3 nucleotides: TGTGCCAGCAGCAGTGTTCGAGGGTTATCCTACGAGCAGTACTTC. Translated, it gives CASSSVRGLSYEQYF.

Here the CDR3 DNA reads TGTGCCAGCAGCTCGGGACAGAACAATGAGCAGTTCTTC. The encoded protein is CASSSGQNNEQFF. This rearrangement joins TRBV12-3 or TRBV12-4 to TRBJ2-1, with 7 nucleotides matching TRBD1. V was clipped by 6 bases and J by 5 bases; unmatched bases: 4. The CDR3 runs 13 residues.

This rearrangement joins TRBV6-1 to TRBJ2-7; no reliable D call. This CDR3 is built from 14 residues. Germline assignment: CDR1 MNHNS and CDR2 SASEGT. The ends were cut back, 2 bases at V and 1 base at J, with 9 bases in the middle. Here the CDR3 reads CASSEPLRSYEQYF. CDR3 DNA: TGTGCCAGCAGTGAACCCTTGAGGTCCTACGAGCAGTACTTC.

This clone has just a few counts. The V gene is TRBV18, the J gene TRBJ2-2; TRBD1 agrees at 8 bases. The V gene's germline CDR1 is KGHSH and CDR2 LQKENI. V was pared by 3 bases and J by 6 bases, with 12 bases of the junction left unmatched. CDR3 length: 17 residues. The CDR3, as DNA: TGTGCCAGCTCACCTTCCCTGACAGGGGCATCATCCGGGGAGCTGTTTTTT. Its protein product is CASSPSLTGASSGELFF. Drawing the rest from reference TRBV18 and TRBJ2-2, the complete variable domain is NAGVMQNPRHLVRRRGQEARLRCSPMKGHSHVYWYRQLPEEGLKFMVYLQKENIIDESGMPKERFSAEFPKEGPSILRIQQVVRGDSAAYFCASSPSLTGASSGELFFGEGSRLTVL.